These 3 T cell receptor beta chains were sequenced from one sample in a study of control samples from healthy donors and cancer patients. TCRdb keeps only in-frame clones here, not all; method: immunoSEQ multiplex PCR. The repertoire holds about 150,000 clones, with 93% as singletons. The sample was blood. The receptors derive from a man between 50 and 59 years old in good health.

This chain uses TRBV3-1 (or the pseudogene TRBV3-2) with TRBJ2-1, with 9 bases that match TRBD2. Per the germline V gene, CDR1 is LGHDT and CDR2 is YNNKEL (reference sequence). The CDR3 has 15 residues. The V segment lost 7 bases and the J segment 4 bases; nucleotides outside the gene matches: 8. CDR3 in DNA: TGTGCCAGCAACCCAGGGACTAGCAGTTACAATGAGCAGTTCTTC. It yields the protein CASNPGTSSYNEQFF.

The chain combines TRBV28 with TRBJ2-3; D tentatively reads TRBD1 or TRBD2 (6 bases each). CDR1 and CDR2 from the germline V gene are MDHEN and SYDVKM. CDR3 length: 14 residues. CDR3 protein: CVVKGGVSGDTQYF. The CDR3 DNA reads as TGTGTGGTGAAGGGGGGAGTGTCGGGAGATACGCAGTATTTT.

J is TRBJ2-2 and V is TRBV5-4, with D perhaps matching TRBD2 (5 bases). Germline CDR1 SGHNT, CDR2 YYREEE (reference sequence). CDR3 length equals 15 residues. V was shortened by 3 bases and J by 0 bases, with 9 bases between the two germline ends. CDR3: CASSSRTANTGELFF. CDR3 DNA: TGTGCCAGCAGCTCACGGACTGCGAACACCGGGGAGCTGTTTTTT.